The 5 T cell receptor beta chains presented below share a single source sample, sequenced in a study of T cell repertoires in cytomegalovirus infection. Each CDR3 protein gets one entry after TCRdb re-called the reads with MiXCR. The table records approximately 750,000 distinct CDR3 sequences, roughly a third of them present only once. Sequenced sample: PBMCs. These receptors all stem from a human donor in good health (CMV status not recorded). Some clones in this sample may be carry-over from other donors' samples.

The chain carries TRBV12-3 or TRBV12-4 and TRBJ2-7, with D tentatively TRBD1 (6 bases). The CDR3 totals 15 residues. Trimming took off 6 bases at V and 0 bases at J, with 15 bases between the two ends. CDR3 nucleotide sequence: TGTGCCAGCAGAAGACAGGCGTCGAGCTCCTACGAGCAGTACTTC. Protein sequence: CASRRQASSSYEQYF.

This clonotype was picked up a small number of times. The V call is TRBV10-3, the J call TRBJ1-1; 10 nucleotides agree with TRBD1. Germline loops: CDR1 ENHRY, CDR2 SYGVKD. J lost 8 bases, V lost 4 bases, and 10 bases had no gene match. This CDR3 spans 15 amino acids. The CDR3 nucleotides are TGTGCCATCAGTGGTACCGGGACAGGGGCGGGGGAAGCTTTCTTT. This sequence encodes CAISGTGTGAGEAFF.

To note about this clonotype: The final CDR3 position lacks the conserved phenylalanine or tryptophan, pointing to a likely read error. In DNA form, the CDR3 reads TGTGCCAGCAGCTTAGGGGGGTGGGCCAACGTCCTGACTTTA. Amino acids: CASSLGGWANVLTL. The rearrangement uses TRBV7-2 and TRBJ2-6; either TRBD1 or TRBD2 may fit D (5 bases each). In germline, CDR1 is SGHTA, CDR2 FQGNSA. With 1 base removed from V and 5 bases from J, the gap between germline ends came to 6 bases. The CDR3 loop spans 14 amino acids.

CDR3 nucleotide sequence: TGTGCCAGCAGCGCCGCGGACGGAACGAATCAGCCCCAGCATTTT. Residues: CASSAADGTNQPQHF. This chain connects TRBV12-3 or TRBV12-4 to TRBJ1-5, with D hard to call. The length of the CDR3 is 15 residues. V was trimmed by 6 bases and J by 4 bases, leaving 16 bases between them.

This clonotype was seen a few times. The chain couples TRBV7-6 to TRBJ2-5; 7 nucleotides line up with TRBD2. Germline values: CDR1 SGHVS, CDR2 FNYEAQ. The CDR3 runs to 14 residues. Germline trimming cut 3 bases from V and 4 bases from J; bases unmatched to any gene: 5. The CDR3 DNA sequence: TGTGCCAGCAGCTTCGGGTCGGGGGGAGAGACCCAGTACTTC. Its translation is CASSFGSGGETQYF.